This T cell receptor (beta chain) was recorded in a study of blood T cell repertoires in COVID-19. This clone was seen a single time. Adults between roughly 18 and 89 years of age took part from fewer than 30 US areas. The V end was cut by 6 bases, the J end by 9 bases, with 17 bases between. Germline assignment: CDR1 MDHEN and CDR2 SYDVKM. The CDR3 is 13 residues long. Authors' analysis steps: Using reference gene primer amplification, nucleated cell counts were estimated. Clones were sequenced by immunoSEQ multiplex PCR, and TCRdb holds only the in-frame ones, with some missing. That table supplies the V and J calls and clone size; D and trimming were determined from the DNA. This sample has roughly 250,000 clones, with more than 75% found just once.

The gene calls are TRBV28 and TRBJ1-2; D remains unclear. This TCR derives from a woman in her thirties or forties with acute COVID-19. The specimen sequenced was PBMCs or T cells enriched from blood (not recorded which). This CDR3 is CASSVGRTMRYTF. Here the CDR3 DNA reads TGTGCCAGCAGCGTAGGACGGACTATGCGCTACACCTTC.